This record covers a single T cell receptor beta chain. Its matching antigen is unknown. This CDR3 has 13 amino acids. Germline-derived CDR1 and CDR2 are LNHDA and SQIVND (reference sequence). V lost 3 bases, J lost 0 bases, and 5 bases lay in between. The sample comes from a study of high-grade serous ovarian cancer treatment subgroups. The tumor samples were collected prior to definitive surgery or chemotherapy. Study-wide points: Higher neoantigen levels went with greater TCR clonal relatedness. Spatial context was lost because tumors were sequenced in bulk. Repertoire similarity ranged roughly 0.1 to 0.79 between tumors of one patient.

Repertoires were generated with immunoSEQ multiplex PCR, while TCRdb's copy carries only in-frame clones and drops some. This table has over 700 clones, around three quarters appearing once. This TCR came from a human donor with high-grade serous ovarian cancer. The V gene is TRBV19, the J gene TRBJ1-1; D is ambiguous. The sequencing input was tumor tissue. CDR3 nucleotide sequence: TGTGCCAGTAGTATTCAGGTGAACACTGAAGCTTTCTTT. It specifies CASSIQVNTEAFF.